Below, 28 T cell receptor beta chains from the same sample are listed, as sequenced in a study of T-cell memory formation after mild COVID-19. TCRdb redid the calling of the 5' RACE reads with MiXCR, one entry per CDR3 protein. The table shows around 100,000 distinct CDR3 sequences, with 11% occurring only once. Sequences were obtained from PBMCs or a T cell subset sorted from them (not recorded which). Every receptor here comes from a man between 18 and 29 years old who had mild COVID-19 (a few samples of this study predate the infection). Cell type and time point are not known.

The table lists this clonotype with a few counts. The J gene is TRBJ2-5, the V gene TRBV5-1; TRBD2 aligns across 15 bases. The CDR3 totals 16 residues. Trimming cost V 5 bases and J 2 bases; bases outside gene matches: 4. Germline V gene sequence: CDR1 SGHRS, CDR2 YFSETQ. The CDR3 region has the DNA TGCGCCAGCAGTACGGGACTAGCGGGGGGTCAAGAGACCCAGTACTTC. It codes for CASSTGLAGGQETQYF.

The chain links TRBV20-1 to TRBJ2-5, with D possibly being TRBD2 (6 bases). From germline, CDR1 is DFQATT and CDR2 SNEGSKA (reference sequence). V was clipped by 8 bases and J by 2 bases, with 9 bases between them. The CDR3 extends over 11 amino acids. CDR3 sequence: CSLSGQETQYF. Here the CDR3 DNA reads TGCAGTCTTAGCGGACAAGAGACCCAGTACTTC.

This clonotype was observed a handful of times. This rearrangement joins TRBV7-8 to TRBJ2-5; 9 bases are shared with TRBD2. There are 16 residues in the CDR3. Germline V gives CDR1 SGHVS, CDR2 FQNEAQ. V shed 5 bases, J shed 0 bases, and the junction held 7 bases outside the gene matches. CDR3 protein: CASSMLAGKYQETQYF. As DNA, the CDR3 is TGTGCCAGCAGCATGCTAGCGGGGAAGTACCAAGAGACCCAGTACTTC.

This rearrangement joins TRBV27 to TRBJ2-3; D is ambiguous. Trimming cost V 3 bases and J 0 bases, with 13 bases left between them. CDR1 and CDR2 (germline): MNHEY, SMNVEV (reference sequence). This CDR3 spans 16 amino acids. The CDR3 loop is CASSLSLVFSTDTQYF. In nucleotides, the CDR3 is TGTGCCAGCAGTTTGTCTTTAGTGTTCAGCACAGATACGCAGTATTTT.

This clonotype was counted only a few times. The CDR3 nucleotides read TGTGCCCAGCTGGGGGTCTCCTACAATGAGCAGTTCTTC. This gives the protein CAQLGVSYNEQFF. The chain links TRBV2 to TRBJ2-1; TRBD1 or TRBD2 may be the D gene (5 bases each). The V gene's germline CDR1 is SNHLY and CDR2 FYNNEI. This CDR3 has 13 amino acids. Trimming shortened V by 11 bases and J by 0 bases, and 11 bases separated the two germline ends.

V is TRBV6-2 or TRBV6-3 and J is TRBJ1-5; the match to TRBD1 covers 8 bases. J was trimmed by 0 bases and V by 2 bases; bases with no gene match: 3. Germline CDR1 reads MNHEY; CDR2 reads SVGEGT. The CDR3 loop spans 16 amino acids. The CDR3 spells CASSYLGTGSNQPQHF. For the CDR3, the DNA is TGTGCCAGCAGTTACCTAGGGACAGGTAGCAATCAGCCCCAGCATTTT.

The J gene is TRBJ2-5, the V gene TRBV27, with D perhaps being TRBD1 or TRBD2 (5 bases each). V lost 6 bases and J 1 base, leaving 15 bases between the germline ends. CDR3 length: 15 amino acids. Germline lookup yields CDR1 MNHEY and CDR2 SMNVEV (reference sequence). The CDR3 reads CASSSGTIRQETQYF. The DNA for the CDR3 is TGTGCCAGCAGCTCCGGGACCATTCGCCAAGAGACCCAGTACTTC.

This clonotype was seen many times. The genes are TRBV7-6 and TRBJ2-1, with 9 positions matching TRBD1. This CDR3 is built from 15 residues. V lost 3 bases to trimming and J lost 10 bases; unmatched junction nucleotides: 10. Germline CDR1 reads SGHVS; CDR2 reads FNYEAQ. In nucleotides, the CDR3 is TGTGCCAGCAGCTTTGACCCGGGACAGGGATTCGAGCAGTTCTTC. Translating gives CASSFDPGQGFEQFF.

J is TRBJ1-1 and V is TRBV25-1; D is unclear. Germline V gene lookup returns CDR1 MGHDK and CDR2 SYGVNS. This CDR3 has 11 amino acids. V was pared by 4 bases and J by 6 bases, with 6 bases between. The CDR3 region is CASSVDSEAFF. As DNA, the CDR3 is TGTGCCAGCAGTGTTGACTCTGAAGCTTTCTTT.

CDR3: CASSLVQKGGEVAKNIQYF. Written as DNA, the CDR3 is TGTGCCAGCAGCCTAGTTCAGAAAGGAGGGGAAGTAGCCAAAAACATTCAGTACTTC. The J gene is TRBJ2-4, the V gene TRBV7-9, with a tentative D call TRBD2 (6 bases). V was clipped by 5 bases and J by 0 bases, with 23 bases between them. CDR3 length: 19 amino acids. The germline gives CDR1 SEHNR, CDR2 FQNEAQ (reference sequence).

This sequence joins TRBV12-3 or TRBV12-4 and TRBJ2-1, with D perhaps TRBD2 (5 bases). V lost 5 bases and J lost 6, with 17 bases in between. The CDR3 sequence is 15 residues long. The CDR3 spells CASSRPGVSSNEQFF. DNA for the CDR3: TGTGCCAGCAGTCGGCCCGGGGTATCATCCAATGAGCAGTTCTTC.

The rearrangement links TRBV29-1 to TRBJ1-1; no clear D gene. This CDR3 has 14 residues. Trimming cost V 8 bases and J 1 base, with 17 bases left between them. CDR1 is SQVTM, CDR2 ANQGSEA, per germline. The DNA of the CDR3 is TGCAGCACCGGATGGGGTCGGGCGAACACTGAAGCTTTCTTT. Translating gives CSTGWGRANTEAFF.

This clonotype has a handful of counts. The V call is TRBV6-5, the J call TRBJ2-2; maybe TRBD2 (7 bases). CDR1 is MNHEY, CDR2 SVGAGI, per germline. Trimming cost V 6 bases and J 4 bases, with 15 bases left between them. CDR3 size: 15 residues. CDR3 protein: CASRSRGARTGELFF. CDR3 DNA: TGTGCCAGCAGGTCTCGGGGGGCCCGCACCGGGGAGCTGTTTTTT.

V usage is TRBV12-3 or TRBV12-4 and J usage is TRBJ2-5, with D perhaps matching TRBD1 (6 bases). V lost 1 base, J lost 5 bases, and 14 bases lay in between. The CDR3 runs 15 residues. DNA of the CDR3: TGTGCCAGCAGTTTAGTATCAGGGGCGGCTGAGACCCAGTACTTC. This codes for CASSLVSGAAETQYF.

This clonotype was found many times. This chain uses TRBV4-1 with TRBJ1-2, with 8 bases fitting TRBD1. J gave up 7 bases and V 0 bases, and 13 bases lay outside the gene matches. The CDR3 contains 17 residues. The germline CDR1 and CDR2 sequences are MGHRA and YSYEKL. Here the CDR3 reads CASSQEVAGGLGGGYTF. CDR3 nucleotide sequence: TGCGCCAGCAGCCAAGAAGTGGCAGGGGGCCTTGGAGGTGGCTACACCTTC.

The CDR3 nucleotides read TGTGCCAGCAGCTGGGATAGCTCCTACAATGAGCAGTTCTTC. This sequence encodes CASSWDSSYNEQFF. The rearrangement links TRBV11-1 to TRBJ2-1; the D is unclear. The CDR3 covers 14 residues. Germline CDR1 reads SGHAT; CDR2 reads FQDESV (reference sequence). Trimming removed 4 bases at V and 0 bases at J, with 7 bases between.

The rearrangement uses TRBV27 and TRBJ1-6; TRBD1 is a possible D gene (6 bases). CDR3 size: 14 residues. Trimming removed 3 bases at V and 8 bases at J, with 11 bases between. The V gene's germline CDR1 is MNHEY and CDR2 SMNVEV (reference sequence). CDR3 amino acids: CASSLKGVYSPLHF. DNA of the CDR3: TGTGCCAGCAGTTTGAAGGGGGTGTATTCACCCCTCCACTTT.

This chain connects TRBV6-5 to TRBJ1-2; D is unclear. The CDR3 runs 16 residues. Germline lookup yields CDR1 MNHEY and CDR2 SVGAGI. V was clipped by 8 bases and J by 3 bases, with 22 bases between them. This CDR3 is CASGTFGMLRHYGYTF. The CDR3 DNA is TGTGCCAGCGGTACGTTCGGGATGCTGAGACACTATGGCTACACCTTC.

The rearrangement joins TRBV2 to TRBJ2-7; TRBD1 aligns across 8 bases. Trimming at V came to 7 bases and at J to 3 bases, leaving 8 bases not matched to a gene. This CDR3 is 14 amino acids long. Per the germline V gene, CDR1 is SNHLY and CDR2 is FYNNEI. CDR3 in DNA: TGTGCCAGCACCGGCCGGGACAGGATCTACGAGCAGTACTTC. This translates into CASTGRDRIYEQYF.

This clonotype was seen a few times. The rearrangement links TRBV12-3 or TRBV12-4 to TRBJ2-5, with D maybe TRBD2 (6 bases). The CDR3 length is 14 residues. Trimming pared 5 bases from V and 4 bases from J, leaving 14 bases between. CDR3: CASSLQKEGETQYF. In DNA form, the CDR3 reads TGTGCCAGCAGTCTACAGAAGGAGGGAGAGACCCAGTACTTC.

J is TRBJ2-7 and V is TRBV7-9, with 11 bases aligning to TRBD1. The CDR3 is 16 amino acids. Per the germline V gene, CDR1 is SEHNR and CDR2 is FQNEAQ (reference sequence). V shed 5 bases, J shed 4 bases, and the junction held 10 bases outside the gene matches. In nucleotides, the CDR3 is TGTGCCAGCAGCCTCTCGCGGGGACAGGGGGATTACGAGCAGTACGTC. Its translation: CASSLSRGQGDYEQYV.

This clonotype was seen a few times. V gene TRBV7-2 combines with J gene TRBJ2-3; perhaps TRBD2 as D (6 bases). Trimming shortened V by 0 bases and J by 0 bases, and 7 bases separated the two germline ends. CDR3 length equals 15 residues. Germline V gene sequence: CDR1 SGHTA, CDR2 FQGNSA. The CDR3 protein is CASSLARGSTDTQYF. DNA for the CDR3: TGTGCCAGCAGCTTAGCTCGGGGGAGCACAGATACGCAGTATTTT. Combining the CDR3 with reference TRBV7-2 and TRBJ2-3 gives the whole variable domain GAGVSQSPSNKVTEKGKDVELRCDPISGHTALYWYRQSLGQGLEFLIYFQGNSAPDKSGLPSDRFSAERTGGSVSTLTIQRTQQEDSAVYLCASSLARGSTDTQYFGPGTRLTVL.

The CDR3 DNA follows: TGTGCCAGCAGTAGGGGGCTTGGAAAACTGTTTTTT. This gives the protein CASSRGLGKLFF. The chain joins TRBV9 to TRBJ1-4; 7 positions match TRBD1. CDR3 length: 12 amino acids. Germline V gene data show CDR1 as SGDLS and CDR2 as YYNGEE. With V trimmed by 5 bases and J by 10 bases, 5 bases remained unmatched.

The sample holds a few counts of this clonotype. The chain carries TRBV7-9 and TRBJ1-1, with TRBD1 matching 8 bases. The V segment lost 7 bases and the J segment 2 bases; nucleotides outside the gene matches: 3. CDR3 length: 13 residues. Germline V gives CDR1 SEHNR, CDR2 FQNEAQ (reference sequence). The CDR3: CASKGQANTEAFF. Written as DNA, the CDR3 is TGTGCCAGCAAGGGACAGGCAAACACTGAAGCTTTCTTT.

The rearrangement joins TRBV6-2 or TRBV6-3 to TRBJ2-3; D assignment may be TRBD1 or TRBD2 (5 bases each). CDR1 is MNHEY, CDR2 SVGEGT, per germline. V lost 6 bases, J lost 6 bases, and 19 bases lay in between. This CDR3 comprises 15 residues. The CDR3 sequence is CASSDARDDYDTQYF. The DNA for the CDR3 is TGTGCCAGCAGCGACGCAAGGGACGATTATGATACGCAGTATTTT.

A few counts support this clonotype. The chain carries TRBV12-3 or TRBV12-4 and TRBJ1-3, with a possible D match to TRBD1 (5 bases). The CDR3 runs 14 residues. The ends were cut back, 4 bases at V and 4 bases at J, with 11 bases in the middle. The CDR3 sequence is CASSSLGEGNTIYF. CDR3 coding DNA: TGTGCCAGCAGTTCCCTGGGGGAAGGAAACACCATATATTTT.

This clonotype has a handful of counts. The chain couples TRBV20-1 to TRBJ2-1; TRBD2 is a possible D gene (6 bases). Germline V gives CDR1 DFQATT, CDR2 SNEGSKA (reference sequence). Trimming shortened V by 3 bases and J by 9 bases, and 9 bases separated the two germline ends. The CDR3 is 11 residues long. CDR3 nucleotides: TGCAGTGCTAGCCGGCGGGGTGAGCAGTTCTTC. Translation: CSASRRGEQFF.

This chain connects TRBV7-8 to TRBJ2-7; 9 nucleotides match TRBD1. V was clipped by 4 bases and J by 3 bases; unmatched bases: 7. Germline V gene sequence: CDR1 SGHVS, CDR2 FQNEAQ. The CDR3 has 15 amino acids. CDR3 in amino acids: CASSSQPGQGYEQYV. The CDR3 DNA is TGTGCCAGCAGCTCGCAACCGGGACAGGGCTACGAGCAGTACGTC.